This entry features one T cell receptor beta chain sequence. This specimen belongs to a study of technical replicates of blood from a few donors. CDR3 length: 16 residues. Germline V gene lookup returns CDR1 SGDLS and CDR2 YYNGEE. J gave up 5 bases and V 1 base, and 10 bases lay outside the gene matches. The data were produced by immunoSEQ multiplex PCR, yet TCRdb's version contains in-frame clones alone and is incomplete. The sample records about 64,000 clones, 65% to 90% being singletons. The sequence was obtained from a human donor in good health. Some clones in this sample may be carry-over from other donors' samples. Input material: PBMCs. The V call is TRBV9, the J call TRBJ2-5; TRBD2 aligns across 8 bases. CDR3 loop: CASSVSTGGAYETQYF. CDR3 nucleotide sequence: TGTGCCAGCAGCGTATCCACCGGGGGGGCTTATGAGACCCAGTACTTC.